This TCR beta chain came from a study of neurological immune-mediated disorders. Findings of the study overall: One related-CDR3 cluster, found by phylogenetic grouping, held repertoires of 18 of 34 multiple sclerosis patients and is a possible signature.

Time point denoted: longitudinal time-point 3. There are 12 residues in the CDR3. Germline V gives CDR1 SQVTM, CDR2 ANQGSEA. Trimming left V 4 bases short and J 1 base short, with 7 bases between. From the 5' RACE reads, TCRdb called clonotypes with MiXCR, one entry per CDR3 protein. The profile covers approximately 84,000 distinct CDR3 sequences, with 3.5% to 4.5% appearing a single time and roughly 5.6% taken by the ten largest. In its sample, this clonotype was seen many times. Its antigen is not identified. The chain has TRBV29-1 and TRBJ1-1; no firm D call. This TCR came from an older woman with multiple sclerosis. Input material: PBMCs. This CDR3 is CSVVTGNTEAFF. As DNA, the CDR3 is TGCAGCGTTGTTACGGGGAACACTGAAGCTTTCTTT.